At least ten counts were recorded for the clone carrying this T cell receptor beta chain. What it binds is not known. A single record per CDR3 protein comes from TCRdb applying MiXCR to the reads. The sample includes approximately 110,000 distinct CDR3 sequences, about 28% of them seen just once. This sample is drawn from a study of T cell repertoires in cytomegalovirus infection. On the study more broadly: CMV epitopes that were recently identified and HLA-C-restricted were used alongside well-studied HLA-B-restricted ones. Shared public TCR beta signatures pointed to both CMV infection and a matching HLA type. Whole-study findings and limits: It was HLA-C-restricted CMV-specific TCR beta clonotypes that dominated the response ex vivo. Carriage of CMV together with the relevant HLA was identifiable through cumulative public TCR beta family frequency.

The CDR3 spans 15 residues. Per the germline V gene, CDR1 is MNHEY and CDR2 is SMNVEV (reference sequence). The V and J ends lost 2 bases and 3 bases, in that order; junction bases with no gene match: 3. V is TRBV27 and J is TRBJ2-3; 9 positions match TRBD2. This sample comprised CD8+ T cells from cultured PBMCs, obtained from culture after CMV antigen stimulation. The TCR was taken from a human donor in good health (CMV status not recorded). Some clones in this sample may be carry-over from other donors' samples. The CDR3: CASSLIGLATDTQYF. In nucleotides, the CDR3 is TGTGCCAGCAGTTTAATTGGACTAGCGACAGATACGCAGTATTTT.